This T cell receptor beta chain appears in the sequencing data of a study of graft-versus-host responses after intestinal transplantation. Findings of the study overall: Individuals carrying graft-donor T cell macrochimerism showed high graft-versus-host to host-versus-graft clonal ratios in allografts.

Germline V gene sequence: CDR1 SGHKS, CDR2 YYEKEE (reference sequence). Trimming took off 6 bases at V and 2 bases at J, with 12 bases between the two ends. This CDR3 has 14 amino acids. TCRdb keeps only in-frame clones here, not all; method: immunoSEQ multiplex PCR. The sample has tens of thousands of clones; around nine tenths are singletons. To note about this clone: Its antigen is unknown.

The rearrangement links TRBV5-5 to TRBJ2-1; D is possibly TRBD2 (6 bases). The specimen was PBMCs, collected 26 days after transplant. The source of this sequence is a human patient who received an intestinal transplant, so some T cells may come from the graft donor. This CDR3 reads CASIPGVTYNEQFF. The CDR3 nucleotides read TGTGCCAGCATACCGGGGGTAACCTACAATGAGCAGTTCTTC.